This T cell receptor (beta chain) is from a study of shared clonotypes between healthy human individuals. This CDR3 region has 16 residues. Trimming cost V 7 bases and J 7 bases; bases outside gene matches: 16. Germline lookup yields CDR1 MNHEY and CDR2 SMNVEV (reference sequence). Data came from immunoSEQ multiplex PCR; TCRdb stores just in-frame clones and leaves some out. The table includes 760,000 or so clones, 90% to 97% detected once. General study results and limits: Rarefaction demonstrated incomplete sorted-subset sequencing despite large depth. Owing to a small donor count, the genetic and exposure-history diversity represented was limited.

Worth noting for this clone: As yet, its antigen is unknown.

In the naive CD8 group, cells lacked CD45RO and were positively selected for CCR7, so terminally differentiated effector memory CD45RA+ cells were left out. This clonotype was sampled from a young man in good health. The chain joins TRBV27 to TRBJ2-1; 7 bases line up with TRBD2. Source material: naive CD8+ T cells sorted from blood. CDR3 sequence (DNA): TGTGCCAGCATCAGGGACTACGGACGACTGACTAATGAGCAGTTCTTC. It translates to CASIRDYGRLTNEQFF.